These 30 T cell receptor beta chains originate from one sample sequenced in a study of beta chain features in type 1 diabetes. Whole-study results and caveats: All four CD4+ subsets from Type 1 diabetes patients carried moderately but significantly shorter TCRB CDR3s.

Expressed TCRB transcripts were sequenced because the entire RNA isolate underwent reverse transcription. This table comes from immunoSEQ multiplex PCR, and its TCRdb copy is limited to in-frame clones, with some not included. The sample shows a few hundred thousand clones, roughly an eighth of them seen only once. Antigen specificity for these receptors is unknown. Material for sequencing was naive CD4+ T cells from blood. The source of these receptors is a woman between 18 and 30 years old with type 1 diabetes.

This chain uses TRBV6-5 with TRBJ1-5; D not resolved. The CDR3 is 14 residues long. CDR1 MNHEY and CDR2 SVGAGI come from the germline V gene. V lost 6 bases, J lost 4 bases, and 13 bases lay in between. The CDR3 here is CASSPAADNQPQHF. CDR3 in DNA: TGTGCCAGCAGCCCCGCGGCAGATAATCAGCCCCAGCATTTT.

The chain is built from TRBV15 and TRBJ1-6; 9 bases agree with TRBD1. J lost 10 bases, V lost 3 bases, and 10 bases had no gene match. Looked up from germline, CDR1 is LNHNV and CDR2 is YYDKDF (reference sequence). This CDR3 has 16 amino acids. The CDR3 DNA sequence: TGTGCCACCAGCAGGGAGGGACAGGGAGTGAGATCACCCCTCCACTTT. It is translated as CATSREGQGVRSPLHF.

The rearrangement uses TRBV5-4 and TRBJ2-7, with 9 bases aligning to TRBD2. Germline trimming cut 4 bases from V and 5 bases from J; bases unmatched to any gene: 10. The germline CDR1 and CDR2 sequences are SGHNT and YYREEE (reference sequence). CDR3 size: 15 residues. The CDR3 here is CASSRQAGGLNEQYF. The CDR3, as DNA: TGTGCCAGCAGCCGACAAGCGGGAGGACTCAACGAGCAGTACTTC.

V usage is TRBV14 and J usage is TRBJ2-7; perhaps TRBD2 as D (6 bases). Germline-derived CDR1 and CDR2 are SGHDN and FVKESK. V was clipped by 4 bases and J by 7 bases, with 20 bases between them. This CDR3 has 15 residues. In nucleotides, the CDR3 is TGTGCCAGCAGCCCCCTAGGGCAGCGGGCCAAGGAGCAGTACTTC. Encoded protein: CASSPLGQRAKEQYF.

This clone was detected a few times. J is TRBJ2-4 and V is TRBV7-2; weak D call: TRBD2 (6 bases). The CDR3 spans 13 residues. Germline CDR1 is SGHTA and CDR2 is FQGNSA. With 6 bases removed from V and 7 bases from J, the gap between germline ends came to 13 bases. CDR3 DNA sequence: TGTGCCAGCAGGTTCCCGGGGGAGAACATTCAGTACTTC. Its translation is CASRFPGENIQYF.

The chain couples TRBV7-2 to TRBJ1-1; TRBD1 aligns across 9 bases. V lost 3 bases, J lost 4 bases, and 6 bases stayed unmatched. Germline lookup yields CDR1 SGHTA and CDR2 FQGNSA. The CDR3 is made up of 15 amino acids. DNA for the CDR3: TGTGCCAGCAGCTTCACAGGGGGCGCGAGCACTGAAGCTTTCTTT. It codes for CASSFTGGASTEAFF.

The V call is TRBV7-6, the J call TRBJ1-6; D remains ambiguous. This CDR3 is built from 14 residues. Deletions cut 5 bases from V and 8 bases from J, with 13 bases between. In germline, CDR1 is SGHVS, CDR2 FNYEAQ. CDR3 nucleotide sequence: TGTGCCAGCAGCCCGCGGGGTGGGGATTCACCCCTCCACTTT. It codes for CASSPRGGDSPLHF.

The chain carries TRBV5-4 and TRBJ1-6; 9 bases line up with TRBD1. V shed 0 bases and J 11 bases; nucleotides not matched to a gene: 12. This CDR3 region has 17 residues. Looked up from germline, CDR1 is SGHNT and CDR2 is YYREEE (reference sequence). CDR3 sequence (DNA): TGTGCCAGCAGCTTGGAGTCGGGACAGGGCTTTTTGGCACCCCTCCACTTT. Residues: CASSLESGQGFLAPLHF.

DNA of the CDR3: TGTGCCAGCAGCTTATCACAGGGTGTGGGGGAGCAGTTCTTC. Its protein is CASSLSQGVGEQFF. This chain links TRBV7-2 with TRBJ2-1; D is possibly TRBD1 (6 bases). The CDR3 spans 14 residues. CDR1 and CDR2 (germline): SGHTA, FQGNSA. Trimming removed 2 bases at V and 10 bases at J, with 15 bases between.

CDR3: CASSPGEALNAEQFF. The CDR3, as DNA: TGTGCCAGCTCACCAGGGGAGGCCCTAAACGCCGAGCAGTTCTTC. This rearrangement joins TRBV18 to TRBJ2-1; D perhaps matches TRBD2 (6 bases). V was pared by 2 bases and J by 10 bases, with 18 bases between. Germline V CDR1 and CDR2: KGHSH, LQKENI. The CDR3 is 15 residues long.

The chain is built from TRBV5-6 and TRBJ2-1; D might be TRBD1 (5 bases). V lost 4 bases and J 1 base, leaving 12 bases between the germline ends. This CDR3 spans 15 amino acids. In germline, CDR1 is SGHDT, CDR2 YYEEEE. CDR3 bases: TGTGCCAGCAGCCCCCAGGGTATTTCCTACAATGAGCAGTTCTTC. Encoded protein: CASSPQGISYNEQFF.

The rearrangement uses TRBV19 and TRBJ1-2, with D uncertain. V was cut by 8 bases and J by 8 bases, with 12 bases left in between. CDR3 length: 11 residues. The germline V gene encodes CDR1 LNHDA and CDR2 SQIVND (reference sequence). The CDR3, as DNA: TGTGCCAGTCACGGAGGGCCCGGCTACACCTTC. Protein: CASHGGPGYTF.

The chain links TRBV7-3 to TRBJ1-1; D is unclear. The CDR3 length is 15 residues. Germline V gene sequence: CDR1 SGHTA, CDR2 FQGTGA. The V end was cut by 0 bases, the J end by 6 bases, with 14 bases between. The chain's CDR3 is CASSLTGAERAEAFF. CDR3 nucleotides: TGTGCCAGCAGCTTAACAGGTGCAGAGCGCGCTGAAGCTTTCTTT.

This chain uses TRBV14 with TRBJ2-5; 9 bases align to TRBD1. Trimming cost V 8 bases and J 5 bases; bases outside gene matches: 6. CDR3 size: 13 residues. In germline, CDR1 is SGHDN, CDR2 FVKESK. The DNA of the CDR3 is TGTGCCAGCGCGAGAGGGACAGGGGAGACCCAGTACTTC. It is translated as CASARGTGETQYF.

CDR3 amino acids: CASSSGTETQYF. The CDR3 nucleotides are TGTGCCAGCAGTTCCGGTACAGAGACCCAGTACTTC. This chain uses TRBV28 with TRBJ2-5; D ambiguous. The V gene's germline CDR1 is MDHEN and CDR2 SYDVKM. Trimming stripped 4 bases from V and 4 bases from J, with 7 bases between. The CDR3 extends over 12 amino acids.

The table lists this clone with a few counts. The sample has other DNA sequences that encode this CDR3 too. CDR3 amino acids: CASSSLNEQFF. The CDR3 nucleotides read TGCGCCAGCAGCTCCTTAAATGAGCAGTTCTTC. The chain combines TRBV5-1 with TRBJ2-1; D uncertain. Trimming cost V 3 bases and J 7 bases, with 5 bases left between them. Germline V gene lookup returns CDR1 SGHRS and CDR2 YFSETQ. The CDR3 totals 11 residues.

The DNA for the CDR3 is TGTGCCAGCAGCTCCTACCTGACTAGCGGGAGGACAGATACGCAGTATTTT. This encodes CASSSYLTSGRTDTQYF. The V call is TRBV5-4, the J call TRBJ2-3; 13 bases match TRBD2. The CDR3 has 17 amino acids. CDR1 and CDR2 (germline): SGHNT, YYREEE (reference sequence). V shed 3 bases and J 3 bases; nucleotides not matched to a gene: 7.

V and J are TRBV4-3 and TRBJ2-7; D is perhaps TRBD2 (6 bases). The CDR3 extends over 16 amino acids. Germline V gives CDR1 LGHNA, CDR2 YSLEER. Trimming pared 0 bases from V and 6 bases from J, leaving 18 bases between. CDR3 coding DNA: TGCGCCAGCAGCCAAGAATTCCTCGGGACTGCAAGCGAGCAGTACTTC. Translated, it gives CASSQEFLGTASEQYF.

This sequence joins TRBV19 and TRBJ1-1, with D perhaps TRBD1 (5 bases). Germline loops: CDR1 LNHDA, CDR2 SQIVND (reference sequence). This CDR3 has 12 residues. Trimming took 7 bases from V and 10 from J, leaving 16 bases between them. The CDR3 DNA follows: TGTGCCAGTAAGGACAAACCAGGCGGAGCTTTCTTT. Translation: CASKDKPGGAFF.

The chain recombines TRBV7-9 with TRBJ2-1, with a tentative D call TRBD2 (6 bases). This CDR3 has 12 residues. Trimming removed 11 bases from V and 4 bases from J, with 12 bases in between. Germline V gene data show CDR1 as SEHNR and CDR2 as FQNEAQ (reference sequence). The chain's CDR3 is CAASGTYNEQFF. The CDR3 DNA reads as TGTGCCGCCTCCGGGACTTACAATGAGCAGTTCTTC.

This clone turned up a few times. The genes are TRBV7-2 and TRBJ2-5; D perhaps matches TRBD2 (6 bases). CDR1 is SGHTA and CDR2 is FQGNSA in the germline V gene. There are 13 residues in the CDR3. V dropped 5 bases and J dropped 2 bases, with 9 bases sitting between them. The CDR3 loop is CASSRDWQETQYF. The CDR3 DNA is TGTGCCAGCAGCCGGGACTGGCAAGAGACCCAGTACTTC. The whole variable domain, filled in from reference TRBV7-2 and TRBJ2-5, reads GAGVSQSPSNKVTEKGKDVELRCDPISGHTALYWYRQSLGQGLEFLIYFQGNSAPDKSGLPSDRFSAERTGGSVSTLTIQRTQQEDSAVYLCASSRDWQETQYFGPGTRLLVL.

Written as DNA, the CDR3 is TGCGCCAGCAGCCTCCGGGACAGTTCAGTGGAGACCCAGTACTTC. Protein: CASSLRDSSVETQYF. The V call is TRBV5-1, the J call TRBJ2-5; 7 bases map to TRBD1. The ends lost 4 bases at V and 5 bases at J; junction bases unmatched: 11. The germline CDR1 and CDR2 sequences are SGHRS and YFSETQ. The CDR3 runs 15 residues. The full variable domain, in which reference TRBV5-1 and TRBJ2-5 provide the parts outside the CDR3, is KAGVTQTPRYLIKTRGQQVTLSCSPISGHRSVSWYQQTPGQGLQFLFEYFSETQRNKGNFPGRFSGRQFSNSRSEMNVSTLELGDSALYLCASSLRDSSVETQYFGPGTRLLVL.

The CDR3 region has the DNA TGCGCCAGCAGCCAAGATTGGCTAGCCGTCACAGATACGCAGTATTTT. Translated, it gives CASSQDWLAVTDTQYF. The rearrangement links TRBV4-3 to TRBJ2-3; D might be TRBD2 (5 bases). CDR1 LGHNA and CDR2 YSLEER come from the germline V gene. V lost 0 bases and J lost 2, with 12 bases in between. CDR3 size: 16 residues.

This chain uses TRBV7-9 with TRBJ2-7, with 12 bases matching TRBD1. CDR1 and CDR2 (germline): SEHNR, FQNEAQ (reference sequence). V shed 6 bases and J 6 bases; nucleotides not matched to a gene: 6. The CDR3 extends over 14 amino acids. The CDR3 sequence: CASRPGTGGAEQYF. CDR3 DNA: TGTGCCAGCAGGCCCGGGACAGGGGGCGCCGAGCAGTACTTC.

The gene calls are TRBV11-2 and TRBJ2-7, with D unclear. V dropped 4 bases and J dropped 4 bases, with 5 bases sitting between them. CDR1 and CDR2 (germline): SGHAT, FQNNGV. The length of the CDR3 is 11 residues. CDR3 in amino acids: CASSSVYEQYF. CDR3 coding DNA: TGTGCCAGCAGCTCCGTGTACGAGCAGTACTTC.

This clone was counted only a few times. For the CDR3, the DNA is TGTGCCAGCAGCGCTTCGGGACTTACGCAGTATTTT. Encoded protein: CASSASGLTQYF. This sequence joins TRBV9 and TRBJ2-3; TRBD2 is a possible D gene (6 bases). The germline V and J ends were trimmed by 3 bases and 8 bases, with 10 bases remaining between them. The germline V gene has CDR1 SGDLS and CDR2 YYNGEE. The CDR3 has 12 amino acids.

In this sample, this clone turned up a few times. This sequence joins TRBV4-3 and TRBJ2-4; possibly TRBD1 for D (6 bases). Germline assignment: CDR1 LGHNA and CDR2 YSLEER. The CDR3 sequence is 13 residues long. V was cut by 1 base and J by 10 bases, with 11 bases left in between. CDR3 coding DNA: TGCGCCAGCAGCCAAGTTGCCCAGGGGATTCAGTACTTC. It yields the protein CASSQVAQGIQYF.

This clone was detected only a few times. This rearrangement joins TRBV7-9 to TRBJ1-5; D gene ambiguous. The CDR3 covers 16 residues. Germline assignment: CDR1 SEHNR and CDR2 FQNEAQ (reference sequence). The V end lost 5 bases, the J end lost 0 bases, and 14 bases lay between the germline ends. The DNA for the CDR3 is TGTGCCAGCAGCCCCGGGGAGACCTATAGCAATCAGCCCCAGCATTTT. It codes for CASSPGETYSNQPQHF.

V is TRBV5-6 and J is TRBJ1-4; D gene unclear. Trimming took 2 bases from V and 11 from J, leaving 10 bases between them. The germline V gene has CDR1 SGHDT and CDR2 YYEEEE. This CDR3 spans 12 amino acids. The CDR3, as DNA: TGTGCCAGCAGCTTCACCACGGGGAAACTGTTTTTT. Its protein product is CASSFTTGKLFF. Supplemented by reference TRBV5-6 and TRBJ1-4, the full variable domain reads DAGVTQSPTHLIKTRGQQVTLRCSPKSGHDTVSWYQQALGQGPQFIFQYYEEEERQRGNFPDRFSGHQFPNYSSELNVNALLLGDSALYLCASSFTTGKLFFGSGTQLSVL.

This chain joins TRBV9 and TRBJ1-1, with unresolved D. From germline, CDR1 is SGDLS and CDR2 YYNGEE. Trimming cost V 4 bases and J 0 bases, with 4 bases left between them. CDR3 length equals 12 residues. The CDR3 region has the DNA TGTGCCAGCAGCACTGTGAACACTGAAGCTTTCTTT. As protein: CASSTVNTEAFF.